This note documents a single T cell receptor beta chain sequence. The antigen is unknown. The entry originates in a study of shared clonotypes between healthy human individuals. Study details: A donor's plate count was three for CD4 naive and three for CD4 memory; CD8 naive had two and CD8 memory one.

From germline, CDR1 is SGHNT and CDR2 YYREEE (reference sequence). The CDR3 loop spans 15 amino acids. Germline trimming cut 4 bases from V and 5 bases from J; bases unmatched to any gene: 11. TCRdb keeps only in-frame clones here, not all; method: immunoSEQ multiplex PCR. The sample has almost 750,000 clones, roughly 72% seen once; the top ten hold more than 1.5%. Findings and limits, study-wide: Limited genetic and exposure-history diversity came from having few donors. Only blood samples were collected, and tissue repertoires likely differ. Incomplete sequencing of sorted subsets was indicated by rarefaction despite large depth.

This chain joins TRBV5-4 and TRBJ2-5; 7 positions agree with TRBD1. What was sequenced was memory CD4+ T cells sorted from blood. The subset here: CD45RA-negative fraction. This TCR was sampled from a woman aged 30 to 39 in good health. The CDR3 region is CASSQTGAKGETQYF. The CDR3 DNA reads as TGTGCCAGCAGCCAAACAGGGGCCAAGGGGGAGACCCAGTACTTC.